One sample yielded the 8 T cell receptor beta chains listed below, sequenced in a study of Graves' ophthalmopathy and Graves' hyperthyroidism. For repertoire sequencing, the TCR beta CDR3 regions were amplified from RNA transcripts. HTBI primers primed a first-round RT-PCR, and a second-round multiplex PCR followed. TCRdb re-called the multiplex PCR reads with MiXCR, one entry per CDR3 protein. The sample includes about 15,000 distinct CDR3 sequences, roughly 50% of them seen just once. Sequenced input: peripheral blood. The receptor source for this set is a woman aged 25-40 years with Graves' ophthalmopathy.

This clonotype turned up a few times. The chain uses TRBV11-2 and TRBJ1-3, with D perhaps TRBD1 (5 bases). The germline V gene has CDR1 SGHAT and CDR2 FQNNGV. The V gene lost 6 bases and the J gene lost 3 bases, with 12 bases spanning the gap. The CDR3 has 14 residues. DNA for the CDR3: TGTGCCAGCAGTAAGGGAGGGGATGGAAACACCATATATTTT. It is translated as CASSKGGDGNTIYF.

This clonotype was counted a single time. Given the absence of the conserved phenylalanine or tryptophan at the CDR3 end, a read error is likely. This chain's CDR3 is CASSDMQQYL. The CDR3 coding sequence is TGTGCCAGCAGTGACATGCAGCAGTACCTC. This rearrangement joins TRBV2 to TRBJ2-7, with no clear D. In germline, CDR1 is SNHLY, CDR2 FYNNEI. The CDR3 extends over 10 amino acids. Trimming stripped 3 bases from V and 8 bases from J, with 5 bases between.

The CDR3 spells CATSSDSGEGNEQFF. CDR3 DNA: TGTGCCACCAGCAGTGACTCGGGGGAGGGCAATGAGCAGTTCTTC. The gene calls are TRBV15 and TRBJ2-1; TRBD2 matches at 7 bases. Germline V lookup: CDR1 LNHNV, CDR2 YYDKDF (reference sequence). V gave up 3 bases and J gave up 6 bases; unmatched junction bases: 8. The CDR3 runs 15 residues.

This clonotype was counted between two and nine times. The V call is TRBV19, the J call TRBJ1-1; no firm D call. The CDR3 runs to 14 residues. CDR1 is LNHDA and CDR2 is SQIVND in the germline V gene (reference sequence). The ends were cut back, 3 bases at V and 8 bases at J, with 16 bases in the middle. The CDR3 region has the DNA TGTGCCAGTAGTATTGGGTCTTTGGGCACAGAAGCTTTCTTT. Protein sequence: CASSIGSLGTEAFF. The full variable domain, with the rest looked up from reference TRBV19 and TRBJ1-1, is DGGITQSPKYLFRKEGQNVTLSCEQNLNHDAMYWYRQDPGQGLRLIYYSQIVNDFQKGDIAEGYSVSREKKESFPLTVTSAQKNPTAFYLCASSIGSLGTEAFFGQGTRLTVV.

The chain combines TRBV5-1 with TRBJ2-7, with TRBD2 identical over 9 bases. The CDR3 runs 16 residues. V gave up 3 bases and J gave up 0 bases; unmatched junction bases: 7. Per the germline V gene, CDR1 is SGHRS and CDR2 is YFSETQ. CDR3 DNA sequence: TGCGCCAGCAGCTCCCACGCGGGAGGGAGCTCCTACGAGCAGTACTTC. Encoded protein: CASSSHAGGSSYEQYF.

This clonotype has only a few counts. The V gene is TRBV20-1, the J gene TRBJ1-1; TRBD1 matches 7 bases. V lost 5 bases to trimming and J lost 7 bases; unmatched junction nucleotides: 10. The CDR3 spans 13 residues. CDR1 and CDR2 (germline): DFQATT, SNEGSKA (reference sequence). DNA for the CDR3: TGCAGTGCTGAGGTAGGGGGCGAGATTGAAGCTTTCTTT. This sequence encodes CSAEVGGEIEAFF.

The table lists this clonotype with many counts. The chain employs TRBV6-5 and TRBJ2-1, with 11 bases fitting TRBD2. The CDR3 is made up of 20 amino acids. Germline V gives CDR1 MNHEY, CDR2 SVGAGI. Trimming removed 2 bases from V and 4 bases from J; junction bases left unmatched: 16. CDR3 DNA: TGTGCCAGCAGTTACCTTATACCAAGGACTAGCGGGTCTCAATACAATGAGCAGTTCTTC. It specifies CASSYLIPRTSGSQYNEQFF.

The V and J genes are TRBV5-6 and TRBJ2-5; 8 bases agree with TRBD1. V shed 0 bases, J shed 4 bases, and the junction held 8 bases outside the gene matches. CDR3 length equals 16 residues. Germline V gene lookup returns CDR1 SGHDT and CDR2 YYEEEE. The CDR3 bases are TGTGCCAGCAGCTTGGGTCCAGGGGGCCGCCTAGAGACCCAGTACTTC. Translation gives CASSLGPGGRLETQYF. Filled out from reference TRBV5-6 and TRBJ2-5, the complete variable domain reads DAGVTQSPTHLIKTRGQQVTLRCSPKSGHDTVSWYQQALGQGPQFIFQYYEEEERQRGNFPDRFSGHQFPNYSSELNVNALLLGDSALYLCASSLGPGGRLETQYFGPGTRLLVL.